The entry below describes one T cell receptor (beta chain). The record originates from a study of tumor-infiltrating lymphocytes in primary liver carcinoma. This CDR3 has 14 residues. In germline, CDR1 is SGHRS, CDR2 YFSETQ. V lost 4 bases to trimming and J lost 8 bases, with 17 bases between them. Making TCR beta cDNA involved 400 to 600 ng total RNA and a constant-region primer. Each TCR beta library was derived from three nested multiplex PCR rounds that employed slightly modified ARM-PCR. TRBV1-TRBV30 forward and Cbeta reverse primers drove the first two approximately 10-cycle rounds. TCRdb analysed the multiplex PCR reads with MiXCR anew, one entry per CDR3 protein. The table includes fewer than 350,000 distinct CDR3 sequences, 65% detected once. Both blood RNA, taken from unsorted whole blood, and germline DNA were extracted. They drew about 3.8 milliliters of peripheral blood before surgery.

V is TRBV5-1 and J is TRBJ2-3; TRBD2 is a possible D gene (5 bases). The origin of this receptor is a man between 35 and 55 years old with primary liver carcinoma and hepatitis B virus infection. Input material: peripheral blood. CDR3 sequence reads: CASSALAAERTQYF. The CDR3 DNA reads as TGCGCCAGCAGCGCCCTAGCTGCCGAGCGTACGCAGTATTTT.